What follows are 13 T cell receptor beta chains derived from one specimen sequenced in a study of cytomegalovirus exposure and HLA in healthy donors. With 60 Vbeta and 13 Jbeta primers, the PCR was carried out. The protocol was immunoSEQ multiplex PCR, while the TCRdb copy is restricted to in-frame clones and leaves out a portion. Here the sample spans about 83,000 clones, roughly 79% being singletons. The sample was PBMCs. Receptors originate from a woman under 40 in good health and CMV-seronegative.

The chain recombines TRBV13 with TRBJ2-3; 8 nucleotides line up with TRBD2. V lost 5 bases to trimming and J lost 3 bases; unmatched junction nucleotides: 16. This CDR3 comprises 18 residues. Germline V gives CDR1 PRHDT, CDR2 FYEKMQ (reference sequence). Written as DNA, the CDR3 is TGTGCCAGCAGCCTTCCCCCCAGGCTACAGCGGGAGACAGATACGCAGTATTTT. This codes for CASSLPPRLQRETDTQYF.

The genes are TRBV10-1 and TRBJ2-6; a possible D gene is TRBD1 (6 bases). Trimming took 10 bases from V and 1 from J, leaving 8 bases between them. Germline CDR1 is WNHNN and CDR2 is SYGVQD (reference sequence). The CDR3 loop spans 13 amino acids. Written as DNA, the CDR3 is TGCGCCACCCAGGGGTCTGGGGCCAACGTCCTGACTTTC. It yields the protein CATQGSGANVLTF.

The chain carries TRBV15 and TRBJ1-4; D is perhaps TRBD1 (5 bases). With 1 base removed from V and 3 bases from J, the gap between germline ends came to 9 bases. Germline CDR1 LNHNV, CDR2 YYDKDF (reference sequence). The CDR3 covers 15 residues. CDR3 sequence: CATSRVRQSNEKLFF. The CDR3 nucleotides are TGTGCCACCAGCAGAGTGAGACAGTCTAATGAAAAACTGTTTTTT.

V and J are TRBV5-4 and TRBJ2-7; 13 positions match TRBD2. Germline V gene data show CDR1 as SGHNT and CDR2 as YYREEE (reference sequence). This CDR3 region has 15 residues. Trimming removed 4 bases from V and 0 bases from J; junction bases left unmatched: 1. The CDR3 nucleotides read TGTGCCAGCAGCAGGACTAGCGGGAGCTCCTACGAGCAGTACTTC. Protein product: CASSRTSGSSYEQYF.

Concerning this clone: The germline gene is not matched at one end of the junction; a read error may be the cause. The CDR3 DNA follows: TGTGCCAGTAGTATTGGGACAGCAGCTAACTATAGCTACACCTTC. Residues: CASSIGTAANYSYTF. The rearrangement joins TRBV19 to TRBJ1-2; TRBD1 matches 7 bases. The CDR3 has 15 amino acids. Germline assignment: CDR1 LNHDA and CDR2 SQIVND (reference sequence).

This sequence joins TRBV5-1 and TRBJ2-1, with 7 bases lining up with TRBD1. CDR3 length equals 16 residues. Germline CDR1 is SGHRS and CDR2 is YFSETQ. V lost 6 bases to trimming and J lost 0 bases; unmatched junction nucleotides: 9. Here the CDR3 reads CASIRDGDSSYNEQFF. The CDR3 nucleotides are TGCGCCAGCATCCGGGACGGGGACAGCTCCTACAATGAGCAGTTCTTC. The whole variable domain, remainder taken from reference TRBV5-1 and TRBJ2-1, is KAGVTQTPRYLIKTRGQQVTLSCSPISGHRSVSWYQQTPGQGLQFLFEYFSETQRNKGNFPGRFSGRQFSNSRSEMNVSTLELGDSALYLCASIRDGDSSYNEQFFGPGTRLTVL.

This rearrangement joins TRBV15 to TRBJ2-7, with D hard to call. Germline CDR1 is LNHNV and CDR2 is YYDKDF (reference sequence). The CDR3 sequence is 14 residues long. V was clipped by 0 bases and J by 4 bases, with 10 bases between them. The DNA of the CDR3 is TGTGCCACCAGCAGAGATTTAGTCACTTACGAGCAGTACTTC. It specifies CATSRDLVTYEQYF.

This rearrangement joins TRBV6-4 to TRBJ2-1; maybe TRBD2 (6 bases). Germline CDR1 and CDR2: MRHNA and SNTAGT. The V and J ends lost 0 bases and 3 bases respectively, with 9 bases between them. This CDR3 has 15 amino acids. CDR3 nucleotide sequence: TGTGCCAGCAGTGACTCGGGGGGTGGCTACAATGAGCAGTTCTTC. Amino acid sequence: CASSDSGGGYNEQFF.

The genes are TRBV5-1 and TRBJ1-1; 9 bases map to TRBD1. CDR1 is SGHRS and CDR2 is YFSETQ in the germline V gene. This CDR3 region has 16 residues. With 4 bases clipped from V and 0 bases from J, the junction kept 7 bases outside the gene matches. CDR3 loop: CASSGLTGGLNTEAFF. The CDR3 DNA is TGCGCCAGCAGCGGCCTAACAGGGGGCCTGAACACTGAAGCTTTCTTT.

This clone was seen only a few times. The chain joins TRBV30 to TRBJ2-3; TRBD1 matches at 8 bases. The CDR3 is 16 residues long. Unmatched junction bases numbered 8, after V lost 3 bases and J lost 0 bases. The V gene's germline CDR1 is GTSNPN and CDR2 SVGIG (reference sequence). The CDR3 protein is CAWRDRARRSTDTQYF. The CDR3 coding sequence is TGTGCCTGGAGGGACAGGGCAAGAAGAAGCACAGATACGCAGTATTTT. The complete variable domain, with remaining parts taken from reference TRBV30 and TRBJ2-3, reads SQTIHQWPATLVQPVGSPLSLECTVEGTSNPNLYWYRQAAGRGLQLLFYSVGIGQISSEVPQNLSASRPQDRQFILSSKKLLLSDSGFYLCAWRDRARRSTDTQYFGPGTRLTVL.

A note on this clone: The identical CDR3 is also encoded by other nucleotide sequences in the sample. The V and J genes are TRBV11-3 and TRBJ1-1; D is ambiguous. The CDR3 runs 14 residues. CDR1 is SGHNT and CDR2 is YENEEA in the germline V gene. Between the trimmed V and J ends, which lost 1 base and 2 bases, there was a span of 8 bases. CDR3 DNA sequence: TGTGCCAGCAGCTTAGGCGGTAGCAACACTGAAGCTTTCTTT. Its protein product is CASSLGGSNTEAFF.

In DNA form, the CDR3 reads TGTGCCAGCAGCTTAGGAATTTTACTAGCGGGAGCCGGGGAGCTGTTTTTT. Its translation: CASSLGILLAGAGELFF. V and J are TRBV7-8 and TRBJ2-2; TRBD2 matches 11 bases. Trimming cost V 1 base and J 6 bases; bases outside gene matches: 7. This CDR3 contains 17 residues. Looked up from germline, CDR1 is SGHVS and CDR2 is FQNEAQ.

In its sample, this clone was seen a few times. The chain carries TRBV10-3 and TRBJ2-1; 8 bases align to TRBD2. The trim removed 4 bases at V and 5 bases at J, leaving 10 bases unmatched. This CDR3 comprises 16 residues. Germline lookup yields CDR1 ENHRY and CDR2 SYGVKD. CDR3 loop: CAISVRELAANNEQFF. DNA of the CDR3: TGTGCCATCAGTGTAAGGGAACTAGCGGCAAACAATGAGCAGTTCTTC.